The sequence of this TCR beta chain was determined in a study of shared clonotypes between healthy human individuals. Overall study context: The donors, a couple of women and three men, were aged 18 to 49.

The germline V gene encodes CDR1 SGHAT and CDR2 FQNNGV. The CDR3 length is 13 residues. Trimming shortened V by 1 base and J by 6 bases, and 6 bases separated the two germline ends. The method was immunoSEQ multiplex PCR; TCRdb's version includes in-frame clones alone and lacks a portion of them. The sample lists some 1.4 million clones, around 95% occurring once. Specimen: naive CD4+ T cells sorted from blood. Regarding subset: CD45RA+ positively selected. The chain links TRBV11-2 to TRBJ2-2; D gene uncertain. This receptor was identified in a man in his thirties or forties in good health. CDR3 bases: TGTGCCAGCAGCTTAGTTATGCCCGGGGAGCTGTTTTTT. The encoded protein is CASSLVMPGELFF.